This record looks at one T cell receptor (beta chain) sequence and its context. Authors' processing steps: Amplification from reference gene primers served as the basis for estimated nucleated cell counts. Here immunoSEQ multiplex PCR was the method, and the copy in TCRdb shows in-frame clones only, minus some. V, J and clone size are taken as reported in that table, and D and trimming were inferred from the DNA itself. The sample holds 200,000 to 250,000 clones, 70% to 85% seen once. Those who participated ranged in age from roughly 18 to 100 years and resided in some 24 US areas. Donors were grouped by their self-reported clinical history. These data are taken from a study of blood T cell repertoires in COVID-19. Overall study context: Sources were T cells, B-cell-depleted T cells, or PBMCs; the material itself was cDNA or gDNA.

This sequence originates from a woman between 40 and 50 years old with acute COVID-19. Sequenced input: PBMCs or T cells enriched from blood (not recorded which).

DNA for the CDR3: TGCAGCGTTGGATACCACAGGCCCGCGGACGAGCAGTACTTC. Protein product: CSVGYHRPADEQYF. The chain uses TRBV29-1 and TRBJ2-7, with D perhaps matching TRBD1 (5 bases). This CDR3 is 14 amino acids long. The V end lost 4 bases, the J end lost 5 bases, and 18 bases lay between the germline ends. The germline V gene has CDR1 SQVTM and CDR2 ANQGSEA.